This T cell receptor (beta chain) comes out of a study of Graves' ophthalmopathy and Graves' hyperthyroidism (dated by TCRdb to the late 2010s). Study-level background: Peripheral blood was collected before any treatment was given, at the time of initial diagnosis. The study used signatures of the TCR beta repertoire to tell Graves' ophthalmopathy apart from Graves' hyperthyroidism and to predict which patients would progress to ophthalmopathy. In total, under 150 blood samples were TCR-sequenced: 43 ophthalmopathy, some 75 hyperthyroidism and about 17 hyperthyroidism-to-ophthalmopathy patients. To explore V-J signatures distinguishing ophthalmopathy from hyperthyroidism, a discovery set of some 100 patients (fewer than 45 ophthalmopathy, 55 to 60 stable hyperthyroidism) was enrolled. For independent validation, a separate cohort was made up of approximately 19 hyperthyroidism patients plus 17 patients who later progressed from hyperthyroidism to ophthalmopathy. In over 5 hyperthyroidism patients, the T-cell repertoire of thyroid tissue was compared with the T-cell repertoire of blood. Following sampling, methimazole starting at 30 mg daily was administered to hyperthyroidism patients, and high-dose intravenous methylprednisolone was administered to ophthalmopathy patients. The approximately 100 discovery patients were divided at random into training and test sets in a 7:3 ratio.

The ophthalmopathy patients had moderately to severely active disease, with a Clinical Activity Score of 3 or higher, a NOSPECS grade of 4 or higher, and a disease duration of less than 3 months. Patients with other autoimmune diseases, uncontrolled infections, pregnancy or lactation were excluded. Diagnosis relied on clinical symptoms, serum thyroxine, TRAb, thyroid ultrasound and orbital computed tomography. Using Ficoll-Paque density gradient centrifugation, PBMCs were isolated from 10 ml of fresh peripheral blood. Trizol reagent was used to extract the total RNA, and its quality was then checked on an Agilent 2100 Bioanalyzer. For repertoire sequencing, TCR beta CDR3 regions were amplified from RNA transcripts. A first-round RT-PCR used HTBI primers with the Qiagen OneStep RT-PCR kit, followed by a second-round multiplex PCR, size selection and purification. The libraries underwent paired-end sequencing with 100 bp reads on an Illumina HiSeq2000. As for how the authors treated the data: SOAPnuke was used to process the reads, removing any read that contained adapters or uncalled bases, had a mean Phred below 15, or lacked an exact match to the constant primer or identifier. High-quality paired reads were merged with COPE v1.2.5. Unique nucleotide sequences were defined as clonotypes and aligned to IMGT TRB V, D and J references using MiTCR v1.1. The analysis was limited to V-J combinations with a frequency above 0.0001, which together covered just over 98% of the repertoires. For each V-J combination, a TCR clonal expansion and chaos score was defined as F50 clonal expansion divided by the chaos observed in the TCRdist matrix. Welch's t-statistics and random forest were used to narrow the features down to more than 10 V-J combinations, which were then fed into a naive Bayes classifier. Thyroid-blood repertoire similarity was quantified with the Morisita-Horn index. In-frame beta chains were kept once TCRdb had trimmed the public reads at Q25 with fastp and called clones with MiXCR. Each entry is one CDR3 protein sequence, shown with its most common DNA and genes. Clone size and V and J calls follow TCRdb, not the original study. The sample yields approximately 160,000 distinct CDR3 sequences; just under 40% were counted once. The top ten clones comprise roughly 8.9% of the sample.

On the study overall, not on this receptor specifically: In validation, the model predicted ophthalmopathy progression with 70.59% sensitivity and less than 80% specificity; roughly eleven predicted patients were CT-confirmed with GO in a median of around 6 months. In cross-validation, the 13-signature model distinguished ophthalmopathy from stable hyperthyroidism with nearly 90% sensitivity and about 84% specificity, and in the test set the corresponding values were about 80% and 75%. Most expanded thyroid clonotypes with a frequency above 0.001 also appeared in blood, which suggests that blood repertoires may reflect the immune response in the thyroid. No statistical method was used to set the sample size in advance, and the investigators knew which group each participant was assigned to.

As regards this clonotype: Its target antigen remains unknown. Base-call qualities are not available, and no considerably larger clone is one nucleotide away.

CDR1 and CDR2, per the germline V gene, are SGHAT and FQNNGV. The germline V end is reduced by 8 bases and the J end by 2 bases; junction bases left unmatched: 19. The CDR3 contains 19 residues, cysteine and phenylalanine counted. The kept DNA is CDR3 alone, 57 bases in frame from the first base. The receptor was derived from a man aged 30 to 39 with Graves' ophthalmopathy. Donor details come from another sample of the same person, matched by shared clones. The rearrangement joined TRBV11-2 to TRBJ2-5, with TRBD2 identical over 11 junction bases. Sample: peripheral blood. The DNA is TGTGCCAGCTTTCAGTGGTATAGCGGGAGGGCCGTCGGACAAGAGACCCAGTACTTC. It translates as CASFQWYSGRAVGQETQYF.